The 23 T cell receptor delta chains listed next were all sequenced from one sample in a study of γδ T cells in repeated Plasmodium falciparum infection. Gammadelta T cells were flow-sorted from PBMC into Vgamma9/Vdelta2+ and Vdelta2-negative populations for bulk analysis. TCRdb re-called the multiplex PCR reads using CATT. The profile shows 40,000 to 55,000 delta-chain clones, 1.9% of them singletons. Sequenced: gamma-delta T cells from blood. These receptor sequences come from a pool of human donors (malaria-infected and uninfected, not separated).

Notes on this clone: The TCRdb protein, from a much larger clone, departs from this DNA's translation at residue 12, likely by read error; the protein shown derives from the DNA. This rearrangement joins TRDV2 to TRDJ1; TRDD3 aligns across 7 bases. No J gene was available from TCRdb, and it was assigned here by a germline match of the DNA. Germline CDR1 and CDR2: GEAIGNYY and EKD. This CDR3 is 16 amino acids long. CDR3: CACDTVGDGDTAKLIF. The CDR3 region has the DNA TGTGCCTGTGACACCGTGGGGGACGGGGACACCGCTAAACTCATCTTT.

This clone was counted many times. TCRdb has a much larger clone's protein, which differs at residue 15 from the translation of this DNA, likely because of a read error; what is shown is the protein translated from the DNA. J gene calling gave no result, while the V gene is TRDV1; the table names TRDD3, a call not compared with the DNA. Germline V gene data show CDR1 as TSWWSYY and CDR2 as QGS. This CDR3 has 17 amino acids. Here the CDR3 DNA reads TGTGCTCTTGGGGAACCTATAAAACGCCGTTACGCCGATAAACCCATCTTT. Protein product: CALGEPIKRRYADKPIF.

To note about this clone: TCRdb records a much larger clone's protein for this DNA, with a difference at residue 13 that likely arises from a read error; the protein given is the translation of the DNA. The chain employs TRDV3 and TRDJ1, with 9 bases aligning to TRDD2. The J gene, missing from TCRdb, was assigned here through DNA to germline matching. In germline, CDR1 is TVYSNPD, CDR2 GDNSRS (reference sequence). This CDR3 comprises 20 residues. V lost 4 bases and J lost 0; bases outside the gene matches: 24. The CDR3 nucleotides are TGTGCCTCTAGCCCTTCCTACGATACGTTTACTGGGGAATACACCGATAAACTCATCTTT. This gives the protein CASSPSYDTFTGEYTDKLIF.

Turning to this clone: A far bigger clonotype differs at one base, so this is likely a read error. The same CDR3 also results from other DNA sequences found in this sample. The CDR3 protein is CALGEPLEAPWIRGTDKLIF. CDR3 DNA sequence: TGTGCTCTTGGGGAGCCACTAGAGGCTCCCTGGATACGCGGGACCGATAAACTCATCTTT. The chain recombines TRDV1 with TRDJ1, with TRDD3 matching over 7 bases. As TCRdb names no J gene, one was assigned here on the basis of a DNA match to germline. CDR1 is TSWWSYY, CDR2 QGS, per germline. The CDR3 runs 20 residues. The V segment lost 3 bases and the J segment 2 bases; nucleotides outside the gene matches: 21.

In this sample, this clone turned up a few times. The TCRdb protein comes from a much larger clone and disagrees with this DNA's translation at residue 12, likely due to a read error; the protein given here is derived from the DNA. The rearrangement joins TRDV1 to TRDJ1; perhaps TRDD2 as D (7 bases). V was trimmed by 5 bases and J by 0 bases, leaving 37 bases between them. This CDR3 has 23 amino acids. Germline CDR1 is TSWWSYY and CDR2 is QGS. CDR3 loop: CALGSLSHSYWVRGNKYTDKLIF. In nucleotides, the CDR3 is TGTGCTCTTGGGTCACTCTCCCATTCCTACTGGGTACGCGGAAACAAGTACACCGATAAACTCATCTTT.

A note on this clone: TCRdb's entry gives the protein of a much larger clone, which mismatches this DNA's translation at residue 15, likely from a read error; the protein reported here is translated from the DNA. The J gene is TRDJ1, the V gene TRDV3, with D perhaps being TRDD2 or TRDD3 (8 bases each). TCRdb is silent on the J gene; assignment here came from matching the DNA to germline. Germline CDR1 is TVYSNPD and CDR2 is GDNSRS (reference sequence). The CDR3 runs to 19 residues. CDR3 nucleotide sequence: TGTGCCTGCTATCTTCCTACGGGGATACCCCGAGCCTGCACCGGTAAACTCATCTTT. This encodes CACYLPTGIPRACTGKLIF.

This clone was observed at least ten times. The protein TCRdb lists belongs to a much larger clone and differs from this DNA's translation at residue 15, which points to a read error; the protein shown is made from the DNA. The chain has TRDV1 and TRDJ1, with a weak D call TRDD3 (6 bases). The J gene, missing from TCRdb, was assigned here through DNA to germline matching. CDR1 TSWWSYY and CDR2 QGS come from the germline V gene. The CDR3 covers 20 residues. Trimming took 0 bases from V and 4 from J, leaving 27 bases between them. The CDR3 nucleotides are TGTGCTCTTGGGGAACTCTACCAGTGGGGGTTCCGCGACACCGTCGATAAACTCATCTTT. It encodes CALGELYQWGFRDTVDKLIF.

This clone was seen a handful of times. TCRdb's protein for this DNA is that of a much larger clone and differs from the translation at residue 19, likely a read error; the protein shown is the DNA translation. This chain links TRDV1 with TRDJ1; D could derive from TRDD2 or TRDD3 (5 bases each). Here the J gene came from matching the DNA to germline, since TCRdb omits it. Germline CDR1 reads TSWWSYY; CDR2 reads QGS. The CDR3 is 26 residues long. V shed 5 bases and J shed 0 bases, with 46 bases lying between them. The CDR3 reads CALGTPEPPPSPWEFLSSLYTDKLIF. For the CDR3, the DNA is TGTGCTCTTGGGACCCCCGAGCCCCCTCCGTCGCCCTGGGAGTTCCTTAGTAGTCTGTACACCGATAAACTCATCTTT.

A note on this clone: A far larger clone is one base from this, pointing to a likely read error. Other DNA sequences of this sample code for an identical CDR3. The chain carries TRDV1 and TRDJ1; 10 bases fit TRDD3. The J gene is not listed in TCRdb, so it was assigned here from a DNA match to germline. Per germline, CDR1 TSWWSYY and CDR2 QGS. The CDR3 contains 22 residues. V trimming: 4 bases; J trimming: 0 bases; junction bases outside the gene matches: 23. CDR3 in DNA: TGTGCTCTTGGGGCCCGGGCCTTCCCAAGACGCACTGGGGGATCGTACACCGATAAACTCATCTTT. The encoded protein is CALGARAFPRRTGGSYTDKLIF.

Many counts were recorded for this clone. TCRdb has a much larger clone's protein, which differs at residue 16 from the translation of this DNA, likely because of a read error; what is shown is the protein translated from the DNA. CDR3 in DNA: TGTGCCTTTCCCGGGCCCCCTACTGGGGATAGTAGCTACCTTTTTTCGTACACCGATAAACTCATCTTT. Translating it yields CAFPGPPTGDSSYLFSYTDKLIF. The rearrangement uses TRDV3 and TRDJ1, with 7 bases matching TRDD3. Assignment of the J gene here rests on matching the DNA to germline, because TCRdb gives none. The CDR3 is 23 amino acids. V lost 2 bases to trimming and J lost 0 bases; unmatched junction nucleotides: 33. Germline values: CDR1 TVYSNPD, CDR2 GDNSRS (reference sequence). Full variable domain (missing parts from reference TRDV3 and TRDJ1): CDKVTQSSPDQTVASGSEVVLLCTYDTVYSNPDLFWYRIRPDYSFQFVFYGDNSRSEGADFTQGRFSVKHILTQKAFHLVISPVRTEDSATYYCAFPGPPTGDSSYLFSYTDKLIFGKGTRVTVEP.

This clone was detected ten times or more. It differs at one base from a far larger clone, so likely a read error. Other DNA sequences of this sample code for an identical CDR3. No J gene was assigned, while the V gene was called as TRDV2; the listed D gene, TRDD3, was not tested against the DNA. Germline values: CDR1 GEAIGNYY, CDR2 EKD. CDR3 size: 15 residues. This CDR3 reads CACDTKGGSTDKLIF. DNA for the CDR3: TGTGCCTGTGACACAAAGGGGGGATCCACCGATAAGCTCATCTTT.

This clone was seen ten or more times. The translation of this DNA and the TCRdb protein of a much larger clone differ at residue 9, probably owing to a read error; the protein shown here is translated from the DNA. The genes are TRDV3 and TRDJ1; 9 nucleotides agree with TRDD2. TCRdb offers no J gene call, so here the DNA was matched to germline to obtain one. The germline V gene has CDR1 TVYSNPD and CDR2 GDNSRS (reference sequence). V trimming: 2 bases; J trimming: 7 bases; junction bases outside the gene matches: 17. The CDR3 is 16 residues long. The CDR3 DNA is TGTGCCTTTTATCGCCTTCCTACGGCTTGTGAAGGTAAACTCATCTTT. Protein: CAFYRLPTACEGKLIF.

This clone was observed a few times. The amino acid sequence in TCRdb belongs to a much larger clone and departs from this DNA's translation at residue 18, likely a sequencing read error; the sequence shown is translated from the DNA. The chain links TRDV1 to TRDJ1; 7 positions agree with TRDD2. TCRdb does not report a J gene; here it was assigned by matching the DNA to germline references. V trimming: 4 bases; J trimming: 4 bases; junction bases outside the gene matches: 33. The V gene's germline CDR1 is TSWWSYY and CDR2 QGS. This CDR3 spans 23 amino acids. DNA of the CDR3: TGTGCTCTTGGGGTCCTTAGTTCCTACCCTTTTCGCCGTCTGGCCTTTTACATCGATAAACTCATCTTT. Protein sequence: CALGVLSSYPFRRLAFYIDKLIF.

This clone occurred many times. Given a far larger clone just one base away, this is likely a sequencing read error. At the DNA level, this CDR3 is encoded by other sequences in the same sample as well. This chain joins TRDV3 and TRDJ1; D not certain. Germline matching of the DNA provided the J gene here, since TCRdb leaves it blank. Looked up from germline, CDR1 is TVYSNPD and CDR2 is GDNSRS (reference sequence). Trimming pared 2 bases from V and 0 bases from J, leaving 19 bases between. The CDR3 has 16 residues. In DNA form, the CDR3 reads TGTGCCTTTCGCTTCTTACTAGGACTGTACACCGATAAACTCATCTTT. This gives the protein CAFRFLLGLYTDKLIF.

This clone was counted at least ten times. It is likely a read error: a sequence one base away is far more abundant. Other DNA sequences in this specimen translate into the identical CDR3. No J gene call was made, and the V gene is TRDV2; TRDD3 is the table's D call and was not checked against the DNA. The CDR3 is 17 amino acids. Looked up from germline, CDR1 is GEAIGNYY and CDR2 is EKD. The CDR3 sequence: CACEGLGDTEYTDKLIF. CDR3 coding DNA: TGTGCCTGTGAAGGACTGGGGGATACGGAGTACACCGATAAGCTCATCTTT.

Concerning this clone: It differs at one base from a far larger clone, so likely a read error. The DNA is left out, because the CDR3 cannot be placed on it with certainty; the CDR3 is given as TCRdb lists it. J gene calling gave no result, while the V gene is TRDV3; TRDD3 is taken as the D call from the table, unchecked against the DNA. Germline-derived CDR1 and CDR2 are TVYSNPD and GDNSRS (reference sequence). The CDR3 is 17 amino acids long, termini counted. This CDR3 reads CAFHLSYPYWGTDKLIF.

At least ten counts were recorded for this clone. V is TRDV1 and J is TRDJ1; D unresolved. The V end lost 0 bases, the J end lost 1 base, and 6 bases lay between the germline ends. CDR1 is TSWWSYY, CDR2 QGS, per germline. This CDR3 is 14 amino acids long. Here the CDR3 DNA reads TGTGCTCTTGGGGAACTATCCGCCACCGATAAACTCATCTTT. This sequence encodes CALGELSATDKLIF.

This clone was found many times. This sequence is one base from a far larger clone and is likely a read error. The sample has other DNA sequences that encode this CDR3 too. The genes are TRDV2 and TRDJ1, with 9 nucleotides matching TRDD3. In the absence of a J gene in TCRdb, the DNA was matched to germline to assign it here. V shed 0 bases and J 2 bases; nucleotides not matched to a gene: 12. Looked up from germline, CDR1 is GEAIGNYY and CDR2 is EKD. CDR3 length equals 18 residues. The CDR3 coding sequence is TGTGCCTGTGACACCGTGGGTGTGCTGGGGGATGGGACCGATAAACTCATCTTT. Protein product: CACDTVGVLGDGTDKLIF.

The sample holds many counts of this clone. TCRdb has a much larger clone's protein, which differs at residue 13 from the translation of this DNA, likely because of a read error; what is shown is the protein translated from the DNA. The gene calls are TRDV1 and TRDJ1, with 8 bases fitting TRDD3. The length of the CDR3 is 19 residues. Germline trimming cut 2 bases from V and 1 base from J; bases unmatched to any gene: 15. CDR1 is TSWWSYY, CDR2 QGS, per germline. For the CDR3, the DNA is TGTGCTCTTGGGGAAATCCAAGGGGTCTGGGGGACGCCCACCGATAAACTCATCTTT. As protein: CALGEIQGVWGTPTDKLIF.

This clone was counted only a few times. The mismatch at residue 4 between this DNA's translation and the TCRdb protein of a much larger clone likely reflects a read error; the protein shown is translated from the DNA. The chain has TRDV2 and TRDJ3; TRDD3 matches at 9 bases. TCRdb leaves out the J gene; it was filled in here by matching the DNA to germline. Germline V CDR1 and CDR2: GEAIGNYY, EKD. V gave up 5 bases and J gave up 1 base; unmatched junction bases: 5. The CDR3 sequence is 17 residues long. CDR3 DNA: TGTGCCTGTGGCTCTACTGGGGGATCCTGGGACACCCGACAGATGTTTTTC. It yields the protein CACGSTGGSWDTRQMFF.

Ten or more counts support this clone. This DNA's translation and the protein TCRdb lists, from a much larger clone, do not match at residue 16, likely due to a read error; the protein shown is translated from the DNA. In DNA form, the CDR3 reads TGTGCTCTTGGGGAACCCTCACGCCTGGGGGATAATCCCGATAAACCCATCTTT. Amino acid sequence: CALGEPSRLGDNPDKPIF. The J gene was not called, though the V gene is TRDV1; TRDD3 is the table's D call, not checked against the DNA. Germline CDR1 reads TSWWSYY; CDR2 reads QGS. The CDR3 spans 18 residues.

This clone showed up many times. This DNA's translation and the protein TCRdb lists, from a much larger clone, do not match at residue 18, likely due to a read error; the protein shown is translated from the DNA. No J gene call was made, and the V gene is TRDV2; the DNA was not compared with TRDD3, the D call given in the table. The CDR3 consists of 19 residues. Per germline, CDR1 GEAIGNYY and CDR2 EKD. The CDR3: CACDTGLWGYAFREDKLTF. The CDR3 nucleotides read TGTGCCTGTGACACCGGTTTGTGGGGATACGCTTTTCGGGAGGATAAACTCACCTTT.

This clone was seen only a few times. TCRdb's listed protein matches a much larger clone and diverges from this DNA's translation at residue 15, likely through a read error; the protein shown comes from the DNA. The chain couples TRDV1 to TRDJ1; TRDD3 aligns across 8 bases. TCRdb carries no J gene annotation; the J gene was assigned here by matching the DNA with germline. Per germline, CDR1 TSWWSYY and CDR2 QGS. Trimming at V came to 0 bases and at J to 6 bases, leaving 24 bases not matched to a gene. The CDR3 totals 21 residues. CDR3 in amino acids: CALGELGWGSLYWGVRHKLIF. As DNA, the CDR3 is TGTGCTCTTGGGGAACTGGGTTGGGGTTCCCTGTACTGGGGGGTCCGGCATAAACTCATCTTT.